This entry features one T cell receptor (beta chain) sequence. Its antigen remains unidentified. The record originates from a study of quantifying T cell responses using KT2 cells. At the level of the study: Reverse transcription used primers in the TCR alpha and beta constant regions. General observations from the study: Even the lowest spike-in, about one KT2 cell per 100,000 PBMC, yielded detectable KT2 sequences. Very high KT2 spike-in numbers caused saturation in KT2 sequence detection.

Trimming pared 0 bases from V and 4 bases from J, leaving 12 bases between. This CDR3 comprises 15 residues. Per the germline V gene, CDR1 is SGHAT and CDR2 is FQNNGV. An oligo carrying a UMI was ligated to the cDNA 3' end. An equimolar mix of RC1.1 and RC1.2 primed the beta chain across TRBC1 and TRBC2. From the UMI-ligation and nested PCR reads, TCRdb called clonotypes with MiXCR, one entry per CDR3 protein. The data show over 40,000 distinct CDR3 sequences, around a tenth seen once. The origin of this receptor is a human donor. This rearrangement joins TRBV11-2 to TRBJ2-5, with a weak D call TRBD1 (6 bases). Sequencing was performed on PBMCs spiked with cells of the T cell clone KT2. The chain's CDR3 is CASSLDSQGPETQYF. As DNA, the CDR3 is TGTGCCAGCAGCTTAGATAGTCAGGGGCCAGAGACCCAGTACTTC.